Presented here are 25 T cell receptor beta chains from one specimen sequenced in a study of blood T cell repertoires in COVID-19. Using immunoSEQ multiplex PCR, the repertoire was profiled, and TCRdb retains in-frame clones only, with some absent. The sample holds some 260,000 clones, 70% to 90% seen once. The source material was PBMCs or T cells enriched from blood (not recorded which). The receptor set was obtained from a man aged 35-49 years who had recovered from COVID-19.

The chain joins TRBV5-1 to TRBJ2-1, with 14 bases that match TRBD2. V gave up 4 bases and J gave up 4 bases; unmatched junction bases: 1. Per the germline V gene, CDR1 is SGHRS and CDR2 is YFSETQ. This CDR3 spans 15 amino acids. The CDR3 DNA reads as TGCGCCAGCAGCGGGACTAGCGGGGGTTACAATGAGCAGTTCTTC. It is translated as CASSGTSGGYNEQFF.

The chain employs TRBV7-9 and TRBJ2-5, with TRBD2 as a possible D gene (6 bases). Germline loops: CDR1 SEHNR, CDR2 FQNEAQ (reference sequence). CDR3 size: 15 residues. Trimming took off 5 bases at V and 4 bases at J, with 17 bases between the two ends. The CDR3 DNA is TGTGCCAGCAGCACCGCCGGGACTTCTGGAGAGACCCAGTACTTC. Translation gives CASSTAGTSGETQYF.

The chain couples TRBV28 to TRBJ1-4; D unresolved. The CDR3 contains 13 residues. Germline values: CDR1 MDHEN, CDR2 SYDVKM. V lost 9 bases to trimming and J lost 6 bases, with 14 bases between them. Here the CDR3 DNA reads TGTGCCAGTACGGGGTGGTATGATGAAAAACTGTTTTTT. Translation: CASTGWYDEKLFF. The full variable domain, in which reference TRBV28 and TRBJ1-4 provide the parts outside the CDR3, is DVKVTQSSRYLVKRTGEKVFLECVQDMDHENMFWYRQDPGLGLRLIYFSYDVKMKEKGDIPEGYSVSREKKERFSLILESASTNQTSMYLCASTGWYDEKLFFGSGTQLSVL.

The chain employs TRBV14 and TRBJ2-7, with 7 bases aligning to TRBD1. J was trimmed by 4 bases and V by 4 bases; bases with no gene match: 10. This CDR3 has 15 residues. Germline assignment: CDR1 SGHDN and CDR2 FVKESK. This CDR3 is CASSPPWDSPYEQYF. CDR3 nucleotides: TGTGCCAGCAGCCCCCCTTGGGACAGTCCTTACGAGCAGTACTTC.

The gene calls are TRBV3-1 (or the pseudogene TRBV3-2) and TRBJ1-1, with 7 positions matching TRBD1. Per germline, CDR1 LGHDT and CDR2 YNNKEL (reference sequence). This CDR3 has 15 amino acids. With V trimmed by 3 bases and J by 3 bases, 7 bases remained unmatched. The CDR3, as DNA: TGTGCCAGCAGCCAGATTGGCAGGGGGGACACTGAAGCTTTCTTT. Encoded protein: CASSQIGRGDTEAFF.

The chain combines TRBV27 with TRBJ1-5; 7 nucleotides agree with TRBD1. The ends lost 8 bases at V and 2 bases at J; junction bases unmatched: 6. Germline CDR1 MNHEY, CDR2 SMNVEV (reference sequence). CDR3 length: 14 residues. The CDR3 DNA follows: TGTGCCAGCTCGATAGGGACAGGCAATCAGCCCCAGCATTTT. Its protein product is CASSIGTGNQPQHF.

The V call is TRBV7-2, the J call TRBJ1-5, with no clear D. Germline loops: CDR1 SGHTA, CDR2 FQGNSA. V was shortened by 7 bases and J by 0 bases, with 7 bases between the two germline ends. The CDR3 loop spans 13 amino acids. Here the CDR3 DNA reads TGTGCCAGCAACCAGATTAGCAATCAGCCCCAGCATTTT. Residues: CASNQISNQPQHF.

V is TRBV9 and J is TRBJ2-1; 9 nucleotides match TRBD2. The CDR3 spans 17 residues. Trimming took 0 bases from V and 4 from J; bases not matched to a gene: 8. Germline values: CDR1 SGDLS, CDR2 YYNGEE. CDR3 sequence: CASSVDARGGVYNEQFF. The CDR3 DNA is TGTGCCAGCAGCGTAGACGCCCGCGGGGGGGTATACAATGAGCAGTTCTTC.

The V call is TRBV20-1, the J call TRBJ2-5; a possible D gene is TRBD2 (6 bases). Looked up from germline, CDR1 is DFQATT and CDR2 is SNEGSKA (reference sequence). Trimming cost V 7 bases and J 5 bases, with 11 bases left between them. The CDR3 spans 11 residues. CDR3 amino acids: CSGGREETQYF. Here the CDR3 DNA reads TGCAGTGGGGGTCGGGAGGAGACCCAGTACTTC.

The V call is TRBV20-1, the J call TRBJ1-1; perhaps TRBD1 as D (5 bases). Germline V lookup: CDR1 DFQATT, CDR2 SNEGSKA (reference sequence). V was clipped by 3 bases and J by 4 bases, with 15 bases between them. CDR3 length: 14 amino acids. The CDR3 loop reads CSASLGGTGTEAFF. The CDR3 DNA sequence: TGCAGTGCTAGTTTGGGGGGAACGGGCACTGAAGCTTTCTTT.

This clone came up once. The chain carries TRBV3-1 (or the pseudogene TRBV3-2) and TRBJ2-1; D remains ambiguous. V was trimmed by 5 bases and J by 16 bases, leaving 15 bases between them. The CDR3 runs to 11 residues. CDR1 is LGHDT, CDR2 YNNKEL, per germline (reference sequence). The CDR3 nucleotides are TGTGCCAGCAGCTTTGACACCCTCTCTTTCTTC. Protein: CASSFDTLSFF.

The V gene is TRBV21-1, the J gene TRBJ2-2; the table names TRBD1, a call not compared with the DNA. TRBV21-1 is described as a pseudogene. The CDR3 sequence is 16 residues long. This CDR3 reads CASPVRRTGNTGELFF. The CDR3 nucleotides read TGTGCCAGCCCAGTGAGGAGGACAGGGAACACCGGGGAGCTGTTTTTT.

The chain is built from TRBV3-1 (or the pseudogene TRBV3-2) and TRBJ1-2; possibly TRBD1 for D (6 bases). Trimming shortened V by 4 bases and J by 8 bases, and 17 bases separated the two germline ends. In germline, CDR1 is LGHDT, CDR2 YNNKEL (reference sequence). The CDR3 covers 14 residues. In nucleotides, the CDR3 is TGTGCCAGCAGCCGAGAAACAGGGCTGGTGGGCTACACCTTC. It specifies CASSRETGLVGYTF.

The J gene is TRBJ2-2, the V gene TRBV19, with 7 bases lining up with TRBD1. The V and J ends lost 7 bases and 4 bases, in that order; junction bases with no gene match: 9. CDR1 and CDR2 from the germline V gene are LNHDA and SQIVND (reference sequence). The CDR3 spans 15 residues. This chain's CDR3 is CASNSGQVGTGELFF. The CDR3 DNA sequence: TGTGCCAGTAATTCAGGACAGGTCGGCACCGGGGAGCTGTTTTTT.

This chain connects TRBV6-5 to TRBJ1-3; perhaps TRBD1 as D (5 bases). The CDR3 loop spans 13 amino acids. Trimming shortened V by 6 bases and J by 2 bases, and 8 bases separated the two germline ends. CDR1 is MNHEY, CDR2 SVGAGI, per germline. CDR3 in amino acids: CASRRGAGNTIYF. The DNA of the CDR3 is TGTGCCAGCAGGCGGGGGGCTGGAAACACCATATATTTT.

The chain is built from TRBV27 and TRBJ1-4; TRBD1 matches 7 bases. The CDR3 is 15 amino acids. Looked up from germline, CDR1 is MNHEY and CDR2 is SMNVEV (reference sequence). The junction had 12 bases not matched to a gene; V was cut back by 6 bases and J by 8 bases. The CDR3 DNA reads TGTGCCAGCAGCCCTATTCGGACAGGAAGCGAAAAACTGTTTTTT. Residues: CASSPIRTGSEKLFF.

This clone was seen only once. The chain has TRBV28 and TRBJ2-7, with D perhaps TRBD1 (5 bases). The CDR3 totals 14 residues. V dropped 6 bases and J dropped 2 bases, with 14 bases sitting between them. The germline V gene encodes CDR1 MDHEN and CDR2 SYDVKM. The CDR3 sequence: CASSSTGTPYEQYF. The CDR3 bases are TGTGCCAGCAGCAGCACAGGAACCCCCTACGAGCAGTACTTC.

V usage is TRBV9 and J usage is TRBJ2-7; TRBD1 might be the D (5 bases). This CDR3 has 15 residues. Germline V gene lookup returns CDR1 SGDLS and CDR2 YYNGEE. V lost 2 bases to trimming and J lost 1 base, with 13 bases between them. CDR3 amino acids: CASSVSQAPSYEQYF. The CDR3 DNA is TGTGCCAGCAGCGTGTCACAGGCCCCTTCCTACGAGCAGTACTTC.

The CDR3, as DNA: TGTGCCAGCAGTCTATTGGGGGAGGGTTATATTCCCGAGCAGTACTTC. This gives the protein CASSLLGEGYIPEQYF. The chain combines TRBV27 with TRBJ2-7, with 7 bases fitting TRBD2. In germline, CDR1 is MNHEY, CDR2 SMNVEV (reference sequence). The V segment lost 5 bases and the J segment 6 bases; nucleotides outside the gene matches: 16. The CDR3 has 16 residues.

The CDR3 sequence is CSVADGLLGNQPQHF. CDR3 in DNA: TGCAGCGTCGCCGACGGACTCCTGGGGAATCAGCCCCAGCATTTT. This chain connects TRBV29-1 to TRBJ1-5; no reliable D call. Trimming took off 6 bases at V and 4 bases at J, with 19 bases between the two ends. The CDR3 contains 15 residues. CDR1 is SQVTM and CDR2 is ANQGSEA in the germline V gene. The full variable domain, its missing parts supplied by reference TRBV29-1 and TRBJ1-5, is SAVISQKPSRDICQRGTSLTIQCQVDSQVTMMFWYRQQPGQSLTLIATANQGSEATYESGFVIDKFPISRPNLTFSTLTVSNMSPEDSSIYLCSVADGLLGNQPQHFGDGTRLSIL.

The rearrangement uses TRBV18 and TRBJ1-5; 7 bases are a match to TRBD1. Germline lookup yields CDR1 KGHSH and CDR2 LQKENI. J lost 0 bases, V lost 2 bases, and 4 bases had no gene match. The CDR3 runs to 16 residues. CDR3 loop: CASSPSGGNSNQPQHF. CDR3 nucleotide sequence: TGTGCCAGCTCACCATCAGGGGGGAATAGCAATCAGCCCCAGCATTTT.

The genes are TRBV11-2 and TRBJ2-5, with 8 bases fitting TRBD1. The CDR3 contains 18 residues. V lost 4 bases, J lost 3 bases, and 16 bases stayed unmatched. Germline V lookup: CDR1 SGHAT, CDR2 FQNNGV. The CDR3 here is CASSSRYVTGASKETQYF. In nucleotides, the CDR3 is TGTGCCAGCAGCTCCCGATATGTGACAGGGGCCTCGAAAGAGACCCAGTACTTC.

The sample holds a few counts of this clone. Written as DNA, the CDR3 is TGTGCCGGATCTCGGGACACTAACTCCTATAATTCACCCCTCCACTTT. The encoded protein is CAGSRDTNSYNSPLHF. The V and J genes are TRBV5-4 and TRBJ1-6, with D possibly being TRBD1 (6 bases). The CDR3 is 16 residues long. Germline V CDR1 and CDR2: SGHNT, YYREEE (reference sequence). Trimming removed 10 bases at V and 0 bases at J, with 17 bases between.

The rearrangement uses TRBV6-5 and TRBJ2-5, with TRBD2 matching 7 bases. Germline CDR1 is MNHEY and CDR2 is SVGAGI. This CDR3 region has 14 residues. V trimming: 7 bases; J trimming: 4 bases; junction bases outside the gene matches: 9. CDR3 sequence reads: CASTKGRVGETQYF. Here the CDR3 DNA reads TGTGCCAGCACCAAAGGGAGGGTAGGAGAGACCCAGTACTTC.

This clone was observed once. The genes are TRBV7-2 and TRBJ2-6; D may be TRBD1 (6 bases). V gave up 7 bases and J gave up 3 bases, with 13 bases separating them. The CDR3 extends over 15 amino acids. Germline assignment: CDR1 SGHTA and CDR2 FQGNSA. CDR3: CASNLQGSGANVLTF. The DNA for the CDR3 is TGTGCCAGCAATTTACAGGGAAGTGGGGCCAACGTCCTGACTTTC.